The rows below give T cell receptor beta chains drawn from one sample of a study of siplizumab effects on memory and regulatory T cells. Here immunoSEQ multiplex PCR was the method, and the copy in TCRdb shows in-frame clones only, minus some. This sample yields more than 85,000 clones, of which under 95% are seen a single time; about 0.75% belongs to the top ten. Source material: Tregs sorted from blood. These receptors originate from a human donor in good health. The CDR3 runs from the conserved cysteine through the conserved F or W. A D gene is named only where the DNA matches it firmly. A row's size may be missing; if present it is once, few, many or a size class.

d_gene	v_gene	j_gene	abundance	CDR3aa	CDR3nt
NA	TRBV27	TRBJ1-2	NA	CASSPGGNYGYTF	TGTGCCAGCAGTCCCGGGGGAAACTATGGCTACACCTTC
TRBD1	TRBV5-6	TRBJ1-5	NA	CASSGQQGTDQPQHF	TGTGCCAGCAGCGGACAACAGGGGACAGATCAGCCCCAGCATTTT
NA	TRBV9	TRBJ1-3	NA	CASSVGFQGRPGNTIYF	TGTGCCAGCAGCGTAGGGTTCCAGGGGCGCCCTGGAAACACCATATATTTT
NA	TRBV6-5	TRBJ2-1	NA	CASSYSGYVNHEQFF	TGTGCCAGCAGTTACAGTGGATACGTGAACCATGAGCAGTTCTTC
NA	TRBV27	TRBJ2-2	NA	CASSLISGYTGELFF	TGTGCCAGCAGTTTGATTTCCGGGTACACCGGGGAGCTGTTTTTT
TRBD1	TRBV5-1	TRBJ2-3	NA	CASSWSTGISETDTQYF	TGCGCCAGCAGCTGGTCGACAGGGATATCGGAGACAGATACGCAGTATTTT
NA	TRBV27	TRBJ2-7	NA	CASRRDHSYEQYF	TGTGCCAGCAGGAGGGACCACTCCTACGAGCAGTACTTC
NA	TRBV6-1	TRBJ1-2	NA	CASSPSWTAYYGYTF	TGTGCCAGCAGTCCATCTTGGACAGCTTACTATGGCTACACCTTC
TRBD2	TRBV5-8	TRBJ2-1	NA	CASSDGTSGPSYNEQFF	TGTGCCAGCAGCGACGGGACTAGCGGACCATCCTACAATGAGCAGTTCTTC
NA	TRBV4-1	TRBJ2-1	NA	CASSQGTISYNEQFF	TGCGCCAGCAGCCAGGGGACGATCTCCTACAATGAGCAGTTCTTC
NA	TRBV7-6	TRBJ1-1	once	CASSLRGTYTEAFF	TGTGCCAGCAGCTTACGAGGGACCTACACTGAAGCTTTCTTT
NA	TRBV25-1	TRBJ1-2	NA	CASSVGWGYGGYTF	TGTGCCAGCAGTGTAGGTTGGGGTTACGGTGGCTACACCTTC
NA	TRBV5-6	TRBJ2-1	NA	CASSLAALASYNEQFF	TGTGCCAGCAGCTTGGCTGCACTAGCTAGCTACAATGAGCAGTTCTTC
NA	TRBV10-3	TRBJ1-1	NA	CAISEDGTEAFF	TGTGCCATCAGTGAAGATGGCACTGAAGCTTTCTTT
NA	TRBV5-5	TRBJ2-7	NA	CASSLTGISYEQYF	TGTGCCAGCAGCTTGACGGGAATTTCCTACGAGCAGTACTTC
NA	TRBV5-4	TRBJ2-7	NA	CASSSTLGLGSYEQYF	TGTGCCAGCAGTTCTACTCTTGGTCTGGGCTCCTACGAGCAGTACTTC
TRBD2	TRBV5-1	TRBJ2-3	NA	CASRLAGGLNTQYF	TGCGCCAGTCGACTAGCGGGAGGGTTGAATACGCAGTATTTT
NA	TRBV2	TRBJ1-1	NA	CASNGDRSMNTEAFF	TGTGCCAGCAACGGGGACCGAAGCATGAACACTGAAGCTTTCTTT
NA	TRBV18	TRBJ2-7	NA	CASSPPFWDISYEQYF	TGTGCCAGCTCACCACCGTTCTGGGACATCTCCTACGAGCAGTACTTC
NA	TRBV6-5	TRBJ1-2	once	CASSPRQAYGYTF	TGTGCCAGCAGTCCCCGACAGGCTTATGGCTACACCTTC
NA	TRBV11-2	TRBJ1-1	NA	CASSLDGLWSAEAFF	TGTGCCAGCAGCTTGGACGGCCTATGGAGCGCTGAAGCTTTCTTT
NA	TRBV4-1	TRBJ2-6	NA	CASSQDSTASGANVLTF	TGCGCCAGCAGCCAAGATTCGACTGCCTCTGGGGCCAACGTCCTGACTTTC
TRBD1	TRBV2	TRBJ1-5	NA	CASRAFEDRAQPQHF	TGTGCCAGCAGGGCCTTTGAAGACAGGGCTCAGCCCCAGCATTTT
TRBD1	TRBV27	TRBJ1-5	few	CASAPDRGRQPQHF	TGTGCCAGCGCCCCCGACAGGGGAAGGCAGCCCCAGCATTTT
NA	TRBV14	TRBJ2-7	NA	CASSQLRQQYF	TGTGCCAGCAGCCAGCTCCGCCAGCAGTACTTC
TRBD1	TRBV7-9	TRBJ2-7	NA	CASSSWTGASYEQYF	TGTGCCAGCAGCTCGTGGACAGGGGCATCCTACGAGCAGTACTTC
TRBD1	TRBV18	TRBJ2-1	NA	CASSPRTGVDEQFF	TGTGCCAGCTCACCCAGGACAGGGGTCGATGAGCAGTTCTTC
NA	TRBV6-1	TRBJ2-7	NA	CAITEGREQYF	TGTGCCATTACAGAGGGTCGGGAGCAGTACTTC
NA	TRBV6-6	TRBJ1-2	NA	CASSYSNLEGYGYTF	TGTGCCAGCAGTTACTCGAATTTAGAGGGCTATGGCTACACCTTC
TRBD2	TRBV5-1	TRBJ2-2	NA	CASSQGLANTGELFF	TGCGCCAGCAGCCAGGGACTAGCGAACACCGGGGAGCTGTTTTTT
NA	TRBV5-1	TRBJ2-5	NA	CASSLGQETQYF	TGCGCCAGCAGCTTAGGCCAAGAGACCCAGTACTTC
NA	TRBV27	TRBJ2-2	NA	CASSNRKRAGELFF	TGTGCCAGCAGCAACAGGAAAAGGGCCGGGGAGCTGTTTTTT
NA	TRBV10-3	TRBJ1-5	NA	CAIGWGNQPQHF	TGTGCCATCGGCTGGGGGAATCAGCCCCAGCATTTT
NA	TRBV6-1	TRBJ1-5	NA	CASIMDSEPQHF	TGTGCCAGCATCATGGACAGTGAGCCCCAGCATTTT
TRBD2	TRBV5-6	TRBJ2-5	once	CASSLGLAGPLQETQYF	TGTGCCAGCAGCTTAGGACTAGCGGGGCCCCTCCAAGAGACCCAGTACTTC
NA	TRBV19	TRBJ2-7	NA	CASSIGSRLSYEQYF	TGTGCCAGTAGTATTGGGTCTAGGCTCTCCTACGAGCAGTACTTC
NA	TRBV19	TRBJ2-6	NA	CASSVQGHPGANVLTF	TGTGCCAGTAGTGTCCAAGGACACCCCGGGGCCAACGTCCTGACTTTC
TRBD1	TRBV10-1	TRBJ1-3	NA	CASSGPPLAGTGRFSGGNTIYF	TGCGCCAGCAGTGGCCCCCCTTTAGCCGGGACAGGGAGGTTCTCGGGAGGAAACACCATATATTTT
NA	TRBV11-3	TRBJ2-1	NA	CASSPRRTGVIKKDNEQFF	TGTGCCAGCAGTCCTCGGCGAACCGGGGTAATCAAAAAGGACAATGAGCAGTTCTTC
TRBD1	TRBV15	TRBJ1-5	NA	CATSRDTVTGGRNQPQHF	TGTGCCACCAGCAGAGATACGGTGACAGGGGGGCGCAATCAGCCCCAGCATTTT
NA	TRBV5-1	TRBJ2-5	NA	CASSFGPAEETQYF	TGCGCCAGCAGCTTCGGCCCCGCGGAGGAGACCCAGTACTTC
NA	TRBV7-9	TRBJ1-2	NA	CASSLLGPKGGYTF	TGTGCCAGCAGCTTACTGGGGCCCAAAGGGGGCTACACCTTC
TRBD2	TRBV18	TRBJ2-3	NA	CASSPQGLATDTQYF	TGTGCCAGCTCACCACAGGGACTAGCCACAGATACGCAGTATTTT
NA	TRBV5-1	TRBJ2-7	NA	CASSSTGGGYEQYF	TGCGCCAGCAGCTCCACGGGGGGCGGCTACGAGCAGTACTTC
NA	TRBV7-9	TRBJ2-5	NA	CASSLVWGVSETQYF	TGTGCCAGCAGCTTAGTGTGGGGGGTCAGCGAGACCCAGTACTTC
TRBD1	TRBV2	TRBJ1-6	NA	CASSGVEGAGSPLHF	TGTGCCAGCAGTGGGGTCGAGGGGGCGGGCTCACCCCTCCACTTT
TRBD1	TRBV6-1	TRBJ2-7	NA	CASSDLGQTYEQYF	TGTGCCAGCAGTGACCTGGGACAGACCTACGAGCAGTACTTC
TRBD2	TRBV5-1	TRBJ2-7	NA	CASSKTSGVGSGEQYF	TGCGCCAGCAGCAAGACTAGCGGGGTCGGTAGCGGCGAGCAGTACTTC
NA	TRBV6-1	TRBJ2-1	once	CASNRFITSDNEQFF	TGTGCGAGTAACAGGTTTATAACAAGTGACAATGAGCAGTTCTTC
NA	TRBV19	TRBJ2-1	NA	CASSIAQGRYEQFF	TGTGCCAGTAGTATAGCACAGGGTCGGTATGAGCAGTTCTTC
TRBD1	TRBV5-1	TRBJ1-1	NA	CASSHLPGQGAIEAFF	TGCGCCAGCAGCCACTTACCGGGACAGGGGGCGATTGAAGCTTTCTTT
NA	TRBV9	TRBJ2-3	NA	CASSVGLGGPGDTQYF	TGTGCCAGCAGCGTAGGGTTGGGGGGACCTGGAGATACGCAGTATTTT
NA	TRBV6-1	TRBJ2-5	NA	CASSFRRWSKETQYF	TGTGCCAGCAGTTTCCGCCGTTGGAGCAAAGAGACCCAGTACTTC
TRBD2	TRBV5-1	TRBJ2-1	NA	CASSSAGTSGFGGDNEQFF	TGCGCCAGCAGCTCCGCCGGGACTAGCGGGTTCGGGGGGGACAATGAGCAGTTCTTC
TRBD1	TRBV27	TRBJ2-7	NA	CASSPTGWRVQPYF	TGTGCCAGCAGCCCGACAGGGTGGAGAGTCCAGCCGTACTTC